One sample yielded the 16 T cell receptor beta chains listed below, sequenced in a study of blood T cell repertoires in COVID-19. Only in-frame clones appear in the TCRdb table, and some are missing; sequencing was by immunoSEQ multiplex PCR. The table records hundreds of thousands of clones, about 89% of them present only once. The specimen sequenced was peripheral blood. The receptors were sampled from a woman aged 30 to 39 with acute or convalescent COVID-19.

This sequence joins TRBV29-1 and TRBJ2-7; the D is unclear. This CDR3 is 14 amino acids long. Per the germline V gene, CDR1 is SQVTM and CDR2 is ANQGSEA. V dropped 4 bases and J dropped 3 bases, with 16 bases sitting between them. The DNA for the CDR3 is TGCAGCGTTGCCCCACGTCTAGGTAACTACGAGCAGTACTTC. Residues: CSVAPRLGNYEQYF.

The chain uses TRBV19 and TRBJ2-3; 8 nucleotides line up with TRBD2. The germline gives CDR1 LNHDA, CDR2 SQIVND (reference sequence). This CDR3 comprises 15 residues. V lost 5 bases, J lost 3 bases, and 7 bases stayed unmatched. The CDR3 region has the DNA TGTGCCAGTAGTTGGACGGGGGGGAGGACAGATACGCAGTATTTT. Protein sequence: CASSWTGGRTDTQYF.

The table lists this clone with a few counts. The rearrangement links TRBV11-2 to TRBJ2-2, with 9 nucleotides matching TRBD1. Trimming cost V 6 bases and J 4 bases; bases outside gene matches: 9. Germline V gene data show CDR1 as SGHAT and CDR2 as FQNNGV. CDR3 length: 16 residues. The CDR3 reads CASRPNRGRVTGELFF. CDR3 DNA sequence: TGTGCCAGCAGACCCAACAGGGGGCGAGTCACCGGGGAGCTGTTTTTT.

The rearrangement joins TRBV15 to TRBJ1-1, with 7 bases lining up with TRBD1. V was pared by 9 bases and J by 9 bases, with 13 bases of the junction left unmatched. The V gene's germline CDR1 is LNHNV and CDR2 YYDKDF (reference sequence). The CDR3 is 13 amino acids. The CDR3 region is CATSPLPQGKAFF. CDR3 in DNA: TGTGCCACTAGCCCCCTACCACAGGGGAAAGCTTTCTTT.

The CDR3, as DNA: TGTGCCAGCAGTCGGGACAGGGTATCTGGGACTGAAGCTTTCTTT. It codes for CASSRDRVSGTEAFF. This chain joins TRBV6-5 and TRBJ1-1, with 9 bases aligning to TRBD1. The length of the CDR3 is 15 residues. Germline V gene data show CDR1 as MNHEY and CDR2 as SVGAGI. The ends lost 5 bases at V and 5 bases at J; junction bases unmatched: 9.

This chain links TRBV4-2 with TRBJ1-1; no clear D gene. V lost 0 bases and J lost 4, with 12 bases in between. This CDR3 has 15 amino acids. CDR1 LGHNA and CDR2 YNFKEQ come from the germline V gene. This chain's CDR3 is CASSQEERDTTEAFF. In nucleotides, the CDR3 is TGTGCCAGCAGCCAAGAGGAGCGGGATACCACTGAAGCTTTCTTT.

This clone was found once. The chain links TRBV19 to TRBJ2-4; TRBD1 agrees at 9 bases. J was trimmed by 5 bases and V by 10 bases; bases with no gene match: 18. This CDR3 comprises 17 residues. Germline V gene data show CDR1 as LNHDA and CDR2 as SQIVND (reference sequence). CDR3 protein: CANRDRVIGGHENIQYF. CDR3 bases: TGTGCCAACCGGGACAGGGTAATCGGGGGGCATGAAAACATTCAGTACTTC.

This clone is a singleton in its sample. This sequence joins TRBV5-1 and TRBJ2-2, with 8 nucleotides matching TRBD1. Trimming at V came to 4 bases and at J to 4 bases, leaving 6 bases not matched to a gene. This CDR3 has 15 amino acids. Germline CDR1 SGHRS, CDR2 YFSETQ. DNA of the CDR3: TGCGCCAGCAGCCCAGGGGGCTCGGGCACCGGGGAGCTGTTTTTT. Translated, it gives CASSPGGSGTGELFF.

The J gene is TRBJ1-4, the V gene TRBV6-5; 8 bases align to TRBD1. Germline-derived CDR1 and CDR2 are MNHEY and SVGAGI. The CDR3 extends over 15 amino acids. Germline trimming cut 6 bases from V and 6 bases from J; bases unmatched to any gene: 9. The CDR3 spells CASRPMGQEYEKLFF. CDR3 nucleotides: TGTGCCAGCAGACCGATGGGACAGGAGTATGAAAAACTGTTTTTT.

The chain recombines TRBV6-5 with TRBJ2-5, with 7 bases fitting TRBD1. Unmatched junction bases numbered 6, after V lost 6 bases and J lost 2 bases. The germline CDR1 and CDR2 sequences are MNHEY and SVGAGI. The length of the CDR3 is 14 residues. The CDR3 region has the DNA TGTGCCAGCAGCCAGACAGGGTGGCAAGAGACCCAGTACTTC. Its translation is CASSQTGWQETQYF.

The chain carries TRBV11-3 and TRBJ2-3; TRBD1 is a possible D gene (5 bases). There are 14 residues in the CDR3. CDR1 and CDR2 from the germline V gene are SGHNT and YENEEA. V was clipped by 2 bases and J by 7 bases, with 13 bases between them. The CDR3 DNA sequence: TGTGCCAGCAGCTTAAGTCCCGGACATCATACGCAGTATTTT. This translates into CASSLSPGHHTQYF.

The V gene is TRBV4-1, the J gene TRBJ1-5; weak D call: TRBD1 (5 bases). The CDR3 is 15 amino acids. Trimming took off 1 base at V and 3 bases at J, with 10 bases between the two ends. Germline CDR1 and CDR2: MGHRA and YSYEKL. CDR3 sequence reads: CASSQVGGSNQPQHF. The CDR3 DNA sequence: TGCGCCAGCAGCCAAGTGGGGGGGTCCAATCAGCCCCAGCATTTT.

The CDR3 bases are TGCAGTGCTAGTGGTACACAGGGGGTGACGGGCAATCAGCCCCAGCATTTT. This codes for CSASGTQGVTGNQPQHF. The chain couples TRBV20-1 to TRBJ1-5, with 8 bases fitting TRBD1. CDR3 length equals 17 residues. Trimming took 3 bases from V and 2 from J; bases not matched to a gene: 12. Germline V gives CDR1 DFQATT, CDR2 SNEGSKA (reference sequence).

This chain uses TRBV6-5 with TRBJ2-7, with 7 bases aligning to TRBD1. The CDR3 consists of 15 residues. Trimming removed 5 bases from V and 1 base from J; junction bases left unmatched: 8. From germline, CDR1 is MNHEY and CDR2 SVGAGI. The CDR3 DNA sequence: TGTGCCAGCAGTACAGGACAGGCGGTATCCTACGAGCAGTACTTC. It translates to CASSTGQAVSYEQYF.

CDR3 nucleotide sequence: TGTGCCAGCAGCCAATCACAGGGGGCCCACGAGCAGTACTTC. Encoded protein: CASSQSQGAHEQYF. The V call is TRBV3-1 (or the pseudogene TRBV3-2), the J call TRBJ2-7, with 9 bases that match TRBD1. The length of the CDR3 is 14 residues. Germline CDR1 is LGHDT and CDR2 is YNNKEL (reference sequence). Germline trimming cut 2 bases from V and 5 bases from J; bases unmatched to any gene: 4.

This chain connects TRBV14 to TRBJ2-1; D remains ambiguous. This CDR3 region has 12 residues. The V and J ends lost 4 bases and 7 bases respectively, with 8 bases between them. The germline gives CDR1 SGHDN, CDR2 FVKESK. The CDR3 loop reads CASSPQQNEQFF. CDR3 bases: TGTGCCAGCAGCCCCCAACAAAATGAGCAGTTCTTC.